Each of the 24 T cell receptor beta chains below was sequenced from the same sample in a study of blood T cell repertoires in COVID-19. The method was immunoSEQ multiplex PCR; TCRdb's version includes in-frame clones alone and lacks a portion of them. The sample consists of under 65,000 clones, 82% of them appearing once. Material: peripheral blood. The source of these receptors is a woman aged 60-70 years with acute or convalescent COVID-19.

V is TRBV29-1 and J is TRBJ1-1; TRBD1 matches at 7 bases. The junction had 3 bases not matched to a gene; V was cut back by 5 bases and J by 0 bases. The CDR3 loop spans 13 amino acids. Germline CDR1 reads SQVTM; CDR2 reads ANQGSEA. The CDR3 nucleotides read TGCAGCGTTCCGGGACAGATGAACACTGAAGCTTTCTTT. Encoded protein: CSVPGQMNTEAFF.

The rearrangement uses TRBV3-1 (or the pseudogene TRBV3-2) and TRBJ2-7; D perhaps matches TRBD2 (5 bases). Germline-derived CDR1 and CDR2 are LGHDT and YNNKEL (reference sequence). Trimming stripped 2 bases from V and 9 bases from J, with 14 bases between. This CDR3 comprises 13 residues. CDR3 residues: CASSQTRDDGQYF. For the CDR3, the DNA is TGTGCCAGCAGCCAAACACGGGATGACGGGCAGTACTTC.

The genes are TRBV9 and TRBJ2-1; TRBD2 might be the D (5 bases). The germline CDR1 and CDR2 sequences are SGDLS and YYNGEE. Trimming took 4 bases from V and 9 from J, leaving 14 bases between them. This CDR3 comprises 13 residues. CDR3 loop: CASSTLLRGEQFF. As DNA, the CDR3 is TGTGCCAGCAGCACACTACTCCGGGGTGAGCAGTTCTTC.

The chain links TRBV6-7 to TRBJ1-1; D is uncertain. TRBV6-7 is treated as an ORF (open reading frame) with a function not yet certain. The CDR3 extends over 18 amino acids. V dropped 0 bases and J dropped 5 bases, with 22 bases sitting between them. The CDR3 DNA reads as TGTGCCAGCAGTTACTCGAATCGGGCAGCGGGAATGTTTACTGAAGCTTTCTTT. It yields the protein CASSYSNRAAGMFTEAFF.

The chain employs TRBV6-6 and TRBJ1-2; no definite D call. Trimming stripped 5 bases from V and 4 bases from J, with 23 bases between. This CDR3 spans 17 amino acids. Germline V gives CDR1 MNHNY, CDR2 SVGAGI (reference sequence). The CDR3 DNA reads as TGTGCCAGCAGTCCGGGATCGATCGGGAGCGGGCTCTATGGCTACACCTTC. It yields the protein CASSPGSIGSGLYGYTF.

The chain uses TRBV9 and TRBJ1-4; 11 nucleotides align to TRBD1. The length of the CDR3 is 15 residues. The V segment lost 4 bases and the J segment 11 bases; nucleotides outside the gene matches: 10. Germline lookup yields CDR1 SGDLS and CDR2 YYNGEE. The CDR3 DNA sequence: TGTGCCAGCAGCCCCACCGGGACAGGGGGAGTGAAACTGTTTTTT. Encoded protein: CASSPTGTGGVKLFF.

CDR3 protein: CASSLDKPDTQYF. The CDR3 DNA is TGTGCCAGCAGCCTTGACAAACCAGATACGCAGTATTTT. The chain links TRBV7-2 to TRBJ2-3; D remains ambiguous. V lost 5 bases to trimming and J lost 4 bases, with 10 bases between them. This CDR3 has 13 residues. The germline V gene encodes CDR1 SGHTA and CDR2 FQGNSA.

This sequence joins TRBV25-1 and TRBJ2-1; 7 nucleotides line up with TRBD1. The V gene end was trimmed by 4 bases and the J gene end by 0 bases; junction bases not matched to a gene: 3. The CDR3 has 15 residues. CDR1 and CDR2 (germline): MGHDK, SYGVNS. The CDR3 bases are TGTGCCAGCAGTGCTACAGGGGCCTCCTACAATGAGCAGTTCTTC. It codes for CASSATGASYNEQFF.

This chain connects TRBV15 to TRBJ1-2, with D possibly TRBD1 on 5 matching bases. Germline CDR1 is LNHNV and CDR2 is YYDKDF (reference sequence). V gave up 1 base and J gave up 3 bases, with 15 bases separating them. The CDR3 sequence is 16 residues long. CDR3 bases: TGTGCCACCAGCAGAGGTAGGGACGGGAGATACTATGGCTACACCTTC. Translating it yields CATSRGRDGRYYGYTF.

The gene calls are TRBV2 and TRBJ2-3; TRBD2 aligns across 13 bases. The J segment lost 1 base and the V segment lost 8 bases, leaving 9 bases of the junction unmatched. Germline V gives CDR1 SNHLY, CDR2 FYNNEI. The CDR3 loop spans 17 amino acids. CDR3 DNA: TGTGCCAGCGTTCTTACTAGCGGGGGGGCGGGCACAGATACGCAGTATTTT. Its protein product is CASVLTSGGAGTDTQYF.

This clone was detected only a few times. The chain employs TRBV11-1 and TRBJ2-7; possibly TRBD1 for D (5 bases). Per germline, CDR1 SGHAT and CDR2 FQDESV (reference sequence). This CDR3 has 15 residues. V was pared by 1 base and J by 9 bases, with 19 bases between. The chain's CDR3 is CASSLVGQRNTMQYF. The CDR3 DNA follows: TGTGCCAGCAGCTTAGTGGGGCAGAGGAATACGATGCAGTACTTC.

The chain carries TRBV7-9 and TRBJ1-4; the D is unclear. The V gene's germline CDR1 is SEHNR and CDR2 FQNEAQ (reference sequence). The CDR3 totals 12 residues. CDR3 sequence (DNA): TGTGCTATACAGCTAAGAAATGAAAAACTGTTTTTT. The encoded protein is CAIQLRNEKLFF.

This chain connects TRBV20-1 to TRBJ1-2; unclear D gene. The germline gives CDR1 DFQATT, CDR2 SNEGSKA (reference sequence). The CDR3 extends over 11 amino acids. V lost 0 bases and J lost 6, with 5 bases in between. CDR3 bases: TGCAGTGCTAGAGACCCGGATGGCTACACCTTC. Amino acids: CSARDPDGYTF.

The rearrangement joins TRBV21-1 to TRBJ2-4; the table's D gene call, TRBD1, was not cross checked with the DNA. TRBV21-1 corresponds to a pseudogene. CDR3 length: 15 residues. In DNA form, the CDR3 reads TGTGCCAGCAGCTGGACCGGGACAGGGAGAGACATTCAGTACTTC. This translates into CASSWTGTGRDIQYF.

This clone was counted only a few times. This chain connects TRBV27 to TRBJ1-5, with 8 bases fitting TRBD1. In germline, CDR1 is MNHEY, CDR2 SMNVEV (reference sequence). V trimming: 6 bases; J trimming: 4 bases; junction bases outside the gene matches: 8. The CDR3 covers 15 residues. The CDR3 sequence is CASREGQGSNQPQHF. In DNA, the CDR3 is TGTGCCAGCAGGGAAGGACAGGGCTCAAATCAGCCCCAGCATTTT.

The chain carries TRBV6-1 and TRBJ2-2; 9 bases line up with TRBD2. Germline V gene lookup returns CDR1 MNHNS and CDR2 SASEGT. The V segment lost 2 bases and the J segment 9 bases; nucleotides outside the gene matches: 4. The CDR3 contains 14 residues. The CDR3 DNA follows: TGTGCCAGCAGTGAACAGCGGGGGGCGTGGGAGCTGTTTTTT. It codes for CASSEQRGAWELFF.

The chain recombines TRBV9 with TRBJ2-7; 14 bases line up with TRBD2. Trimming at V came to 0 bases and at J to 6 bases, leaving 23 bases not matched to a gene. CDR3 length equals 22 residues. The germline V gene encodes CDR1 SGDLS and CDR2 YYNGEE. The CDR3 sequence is CASSVGISWSVAEGLAGAEQYF. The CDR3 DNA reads TGTGCCAGCAGCGTAGGGATCAGTTGGTCGGTTGCCGAGGGACTAGCGGGGGCCGAGCAGTACTTC.

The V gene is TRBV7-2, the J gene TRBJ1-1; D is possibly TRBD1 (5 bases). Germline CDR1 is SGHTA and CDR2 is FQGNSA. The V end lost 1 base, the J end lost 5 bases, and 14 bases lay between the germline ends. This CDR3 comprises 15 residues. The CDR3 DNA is TGTGCCAGCAGCTTAGGGCTAGGGGCAGGTACTGAAGCTTTCTTT. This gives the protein CASSLGLGAGTEAFF.

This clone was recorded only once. The DNA for the CDR3 is TGTGCCAGCAGCCTCCTCCCCCAAGGGGCGGGCACAGATACGCAGTATTTT. Translated: CASSLLPQGAGTDTQYF. The chain employs TRBV3-1 (or the pseudogene TRBV3-2) and TRBJ2-3, with D perhaps TRBD1 (5 bases). From germline, CDR1 is LGHDT and CDR2 YNNKEL (reference sequence). This CDR3 contains 17 residues. Trimming took off 4 bases at V and 1 base at J, with 18 bases between the two ends.

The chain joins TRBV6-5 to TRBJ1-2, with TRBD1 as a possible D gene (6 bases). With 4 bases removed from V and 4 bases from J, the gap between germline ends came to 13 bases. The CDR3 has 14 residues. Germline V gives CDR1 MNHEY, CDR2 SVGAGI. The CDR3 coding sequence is TGTGCCAGCAGTTGGGGACATCGGGGCTATGGCTACACCTTC. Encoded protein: CASSWGHRGYGYTF.

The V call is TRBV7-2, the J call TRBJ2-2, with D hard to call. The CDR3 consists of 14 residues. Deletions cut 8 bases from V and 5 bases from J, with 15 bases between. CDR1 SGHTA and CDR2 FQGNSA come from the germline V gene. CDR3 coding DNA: TGTGCCAGCTTCACTTCGTCGAGGACCGGGGAGCTGTTTTTT. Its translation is CASFTSSRTGELFF.

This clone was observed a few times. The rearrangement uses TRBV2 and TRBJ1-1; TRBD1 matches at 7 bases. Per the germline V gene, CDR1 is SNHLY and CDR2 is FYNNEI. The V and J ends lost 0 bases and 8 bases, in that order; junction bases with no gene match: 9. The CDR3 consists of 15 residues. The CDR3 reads CASSEAGDSAGEAFF. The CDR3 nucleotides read TGTGCCAGCAGTGAAGCAGGGGACAGCGCCGGGGAAGCTTTCTTT.

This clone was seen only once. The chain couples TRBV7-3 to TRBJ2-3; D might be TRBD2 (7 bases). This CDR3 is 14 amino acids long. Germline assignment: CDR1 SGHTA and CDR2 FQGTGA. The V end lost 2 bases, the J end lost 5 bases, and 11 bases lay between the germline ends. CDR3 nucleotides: TGTGCCAGCAGCTTAGGCGGGGGCGAAGATACGCAGTATTTT. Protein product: CASSLGGGEDTQYF.

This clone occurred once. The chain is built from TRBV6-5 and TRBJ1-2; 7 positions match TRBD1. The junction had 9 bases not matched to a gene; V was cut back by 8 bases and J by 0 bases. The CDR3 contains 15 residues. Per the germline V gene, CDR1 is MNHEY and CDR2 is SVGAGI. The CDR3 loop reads CASYQQGIANYGYTF. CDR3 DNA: TGTGCCAGCTATCAACAGGGGATAGCTAACTATGGCTACACCTTC.